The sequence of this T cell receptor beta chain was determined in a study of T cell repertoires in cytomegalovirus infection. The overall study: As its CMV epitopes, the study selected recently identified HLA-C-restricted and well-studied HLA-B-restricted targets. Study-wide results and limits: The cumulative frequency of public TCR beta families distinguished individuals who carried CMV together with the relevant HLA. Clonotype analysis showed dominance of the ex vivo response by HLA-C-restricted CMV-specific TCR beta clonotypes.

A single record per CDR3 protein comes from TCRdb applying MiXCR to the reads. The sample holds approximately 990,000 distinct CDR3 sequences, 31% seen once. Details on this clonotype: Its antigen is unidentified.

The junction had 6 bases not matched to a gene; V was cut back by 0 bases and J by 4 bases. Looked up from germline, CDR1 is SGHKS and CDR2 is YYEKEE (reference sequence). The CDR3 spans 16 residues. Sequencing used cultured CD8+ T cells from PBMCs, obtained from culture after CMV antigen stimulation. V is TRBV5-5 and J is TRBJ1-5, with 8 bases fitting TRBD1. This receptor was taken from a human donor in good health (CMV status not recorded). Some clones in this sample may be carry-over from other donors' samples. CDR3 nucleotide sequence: TGTGCCAGCAGCTTGGACTGGACAGGGCCAAATCAGCCCCAGCATTTT. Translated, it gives CASSLDWTGPNQPQHF.